This TCR beta chain appears in the sequencing data of a study of blood T cell repertoires in COVID-19. Overall study: In each case, the material was cDNA or gDNA derived from T cells, B-cell-depleted T cells, or PBMCs.

Original processing notes: The authors estimated nucleated cell counts from reference gene primer amplification. The data were produced by immunoSEQ multiplex PCR, yet TCRdb's version contains in-frame clones alone and is incomplete. The V and J calls and the clone size are those of that table, but D and trimming were determined from the DNA. The sample records about 100,000 clones, approximately 81% being singletons. The CDR3 runs 14 residues. The V gene's germline CDR1 is MNHEY and CDR2 SVGEGT. The V and J ends lost 1 base and 7 bases respectively, with 14 bases between them. Sequenced sample: peripheral blood. The receptor was isolated from a human donor in a cohort sampled during active COVID-19. The chain is built from TRBV6-2 or TRBV6-3 and TRBJ2-7; tentative D call: TRBD2 (6 bases). CDR3 sequence (DNA): TGTGCCAGCAGTTACTTAGCGGACCCGGGAGAGCAGTACTTC. Protein product: CASSYLADPGEQYF.